This T cell receptor (beta chain) was retrieved from a study of shared clonotypes between healthy human individuals. Study conclusions and caveats: Naive subsets, compared against memory subsets, generally had larger estimated richness values. Sampling was confined to blood; repertoires within tissues likely differ. Several donors had approximately 4.6% of their naive CD4 clonotypes in common.

With respect to this clone: The antigen is undetermined.

Only in-frame clones appear in the TCRdb table, and some are missing; sequencing was by immunoSEQ multiplex PCR. This sample has over a million clones, with about 84% found just once. V dropped 6 bases and J dropped 5 bases, with 22 bases sitting between them. Germline V CDR1 and CDR2: MDHEN, SYDVKM. CDR3 length equals 16 residues. The sequence was obtained from a man between 18 and 29 years old in good health. Some clones in this sample may be carry-over from other donors' samples. The sequencing input was memory CD4+ T cells from PBMCs. Described subset: CD45RA-negative fraction. V gene TRBV28 combines with J gene TRBJ2-5, with D perhaps TRBD1 or TRBD2 (6 bases each). The CDR3 loop reads CASRSGGGTFGETQYF. The CDR3 nucleotides read TGTGCCAGCAGATCCGGTGGCGGGACATTCGGGGAGACCCAGTACTTC.